This T cell receptor (beta chain) originates from a study of T cell repertoires in cytomegalovirus infection. Overall study context: An indication of both CMV infection and matching HLA type came from public TCR beta signatures.

TCRdb recomputed calls from the reads with MiXCR, one row per CDR3 protein. The table lists roughly 920,000 distinct CDR3 sequences, roughly 31% of them singletons, with roughly an eighth in the top ten. Note on this clonotype: Its antigen is as yet unknown. Its ends do not fully match the called genes, so a read error is possible.

Source: cultured CD8+ T cells from PBMCs, taken from culture after CMV antigen stimulation. The source is a human donor in good health (CMV status not recorded). Some clones in this sample may be carry-over from other donors' samples.

As DNA, the CDR3 is TGTGCCACCAGCAGTGCTCGGAACACTGAAGCTTCCTTT. The encoded protein is CATSSARNTEASF. The chain employs TRBV15 and TRBJ1-1; D not resolved. CDR1 is LNHNV and CDR2 is YYDKDF in the germline V gene (reference sequence). This CDR3 contains 13 residues. Variable domain in full (rest from reference TRBV15 and TRBJ1-1): DAMVIQNPRYQVTQFGKPVTLSCSQTLNHNVMYWYQQKSSQAPKLLFHYYDKDFNNEADTPDNFQSRRPNTSFCFLDIRSPGLGDTAMYLCATSSARNTEASFGQGTRLTVV.